The 9 T cell receptor beta chains presented below share a single source sample, sequenced in a study of T cell responses to AZD1222 COVID-19 vaccine (dated by TCRdb to the early 2020s). The library came from the immunoSEQ multiplex PCR assay. TCRdb re-hosts the immuneACCESS table, in-frame sequences only. Its copies lack some clones; in the studies checked, an unresolved V gene accounts for under half of them, and the cause for the rest is not known. The sample has under 150,000 clones on record, around 90% of them singletons. The top ten clones comprise more than 5.5% of the sample. The time point label, as the study defines it: about 28 days (+/-7) after the second vaccine dose. The source was peripheral blood, collected 28 days after the second AZD1222 dose. Receptor source: an adult who received the AZD1222 COVID-19 vaccine.

The chain has TRBV27 and TRBJ2-1; D is unresolved. The CDR3 spans 13 residues. Per the germline V gene, CDR1 is MNHEY and CDR2 is SMNVEV (reference sequence). Trimming removed 3 bases at V and 1 base at J, with 4 bases between. The DNA for the CDR3 is TGTGCCAGCAGTTTCCGGTCCTACAATGAGCAGTTCTTC. Its translation is CASSFRSYNEQFF.

The rearrangement uses TRBV18 and TRBJ1-5; possibly TRBD1 for D (5 bases). The germline CDR1 and CDR2 sequences are KGHSH and LQKENI. The CDR3 loop spans 14 amino acids. Trimming took 3 bases from V and 14 from J, leaving 20 bases between them. The CDR3 region is CASSPGTSRGEKHF. For the CDR3, the DNA is TGTGCCAGCTCACCGGGGACGTCTCGGGGGGAGAAGCATTTT.

This chain links TRBV7-9 with TRBJ1-5; a possible D gene is TRBD1 (5 bases). The CDR3 covers 15 residues. V lost 5 bases and J 4 bases, leaving 15 bases between the germline ends. Germline V gene sequence: CDR1 SEHNR, CDR2 FQNEAQ (reference sequence). The CDR3 protein is CASSRSGAPNQPQHF. DNA of the CDR3: TGTGCCAGCAGCCGATCCGGGGCTCCTAATCAGCCCCAGCATTTT.

V usage is TRBV19 and J usage is TRBJ1-2; TRBD1 matches at 10 bases. This CDR3 has 15 residues. Germline V gene lookup returns CDR1 LNHDA and CDR2 SQIVND (reference sequence). Trimming removed 4 bases from V and 6 bases from J; junction bases left unmatched: 8. CDR3: CASSNPGQGGHGYTF. The CDR3 DNA reads TGTGCCAGTAGTAATCCTGGACAGGGGGGCCATGGCTACACCTTC. The whole variable domain, filled in from reference TRBV19 and TRBJ1-2, reads DGGITQSPKYLFRKEGQNVTLSCEQNLNHDAMYWYRQDPGQGLRLIYYSQIVNDFQKGDIAEGYSVSREKKESFPLTVTSAQKNPTAFYLCASSNPGQGGHGYTFGSGTRLTVV.

This clone was seen a single time. The rearrangement uses TRBV19 and TRBJ2-1, with TRBD2 matching 9 bases. The germline gives CDR1 LNHDA, CDR2 SQIVND (reference sequence). V dropped 3 bases and J dropped 2; count of bases not matched to a gene: 2. The CDR3 extends over 15 amino acids. As DNA, the CDR3 is TGTGCCAGTAGTATCCAGCGGGGGGCCTACAATGAGCAGTTCTTC. Its protein is CASSIQRGAYNEQFF.

The rearrangement uses TRBV5-1 and TRBJ2-2; D is possibly TRBD2 (5 bases). Trimming cost V 0 bases and J 5 bases, with 8 bases left between them. The CDR3 has 14 amino acids. Germline V gene data show CDR1 as SGHRS and CDR2 as YFSETQ. CDR3 DNA sequence: TGCGCCAGCAGCTTGGAACTAGATACCGGGGAGCTGTTTTTT. Translation gives CASSLELDTGELFF.

The chain has TRBV9 and TRBJ1-1, with D possibly TRBD1 on 6 matching bases. Germline V gives CDR1 SGDLS, CDR2 YYNGEE. The V end was cut by 10 bases, the J end by 6 bases, with 19 bases between. The CDR3 runs to 13 residues. The CDR3 here is CAREGHPAPEAFF. CDR3 nucleotide sequence: TGTGCCCGGGAGGGACACCCGGCCCCTGAAGCTTTCTTT.

This chain joins TRBV9 and TRBJ2-7; TRBD1 agrees at 10 bases. The CDR3 loop spans 16 amino acids. The J segment lost 2 bases and the V segment lost 0 bases, leaving 5 bases of the junction unmatched. The germline gives CDR1 SGDLS, CDR2 YYNGEE. CDR3 sequence: CASSVAGTGAPYEQYF. The CDR3 nucleotides read TGTGCCAGCAGCGTAGCCGGGACAGGGGCGCCCTACGAGCAGTACTTC. Variable domain in full (rest from reference TRBV9 and TRBJ2-7): DSGVTQTPKHLITATGQRVTLRCSPRSGDLSVYWYQQSLDQGLQFLIQYYNGEERAKGNILERFSAQQFPDLHSELNLSSLELGDSALYFCASSVAGTGAPYEQYFGPGTRLTVT.

The CDR3 here is CASSIRLSSPLHF. For the CDR3, the DNA is TGTGCCAGTAGTATACGGTTGAGTTCACCCCTCCACTTT. The rearrangement joins TRBV19 to TRBJ1-6; D is ambiguous. Germline V lookup: CDR1 LNHDA, CDR2 SQIVND (reference sequence). Between the trimmed V and J ends, which lost 2 bases and 9 bases, there was a span of 8 bases. This CDR3 is 13 amino acids long.